This is a list of T cell receptor beta chains from one sample in a study of blood T cell repertoires in COVID-19. The table came from immunoSEQ multiplex PCR; TCRdb's copy has only in-frame clones and leaves some out. The sample includes approximately 300,000 clones, 85% seen only once; the top ten take approximately 1.9%. Sequenced input: PBMCs or T cells enriched from blood (not recorded which). These receptors came from a woman aged 25-40 years who had been exposed to COVID-19. The CDR3 runs from the conserved cysteine through the conserved F or W. Fields, in order: J gene, clone size, V gene, D gene, CDR3 DNA, CDR3 protein. The D gene is left open where the match is weak. Where a row states a size, it is once, few, many or the class of an expanded clone; other rows omit it.

j_gene: TRBJ1-6
abundance: .
v_gene: TRBV25-1
d_gene: .
CDR3nt: TGTGCCAGCAGACGACAGGCCTCGGATAATTCACCCCTCCACTTT
CDR3aa: CASRRQASDNSPLHF

j_gene: TRBJ2-7
abundance: .
v_gene: TRBV5-4
d_gene: TRBD1
CDR3nt: TGTGCCAGCAGCTTGGCGGGACAGACCTACGAGCAGTACTTC
CDR3aa: CASSLAGQTYEQYF

j_gene: TRBJ1-2
abundance: once
v_gene: TRBV28
d_gene: .
CDR3nt: TGTGCCAGCAGTTTGCGGGGGGCGCGAGGCTACACCTTC
CDR3aa: CASSLRGARGYTF

j_gene: TRBJ2-1
abundance: .
v_gene: TRBV9
d_gene: TRBD2
CDR3nt: TGTGCCAGCAGTAAAGGCTCCCTAGCGGGGATTTCCTACAATGAGCAGTTCTTC
CDR3aa: CASSKGSLAGISYNEQFF

j_gene: TRBJ1-3
abundance: .
v_gene: TRBV3-1/TRBV3-2
d_gene: .
CDR3nt: TGTGCCAGCAGCCAAGCCTCAGGGTACTCTGGAAACACCATATATTTT
CDR3aa: CASSQASGYSGNTIYF

j_gene: TRBJ2-3
abundance: .
v_gene: TRBV4-1
d_gene: .
CDR3nt: TGCGCCAGCCGGACCGGGGTCAACACAGATACGCAGTATTTT
CDR3aa: CASRTGVNTDTQYF

j_gene: TRBJ2-1
abundance: medium-sized
v_gene: TRBV5-1
d_gene: TRBD1
CDR3nt: TGCGCCAGTCGAGGAACAGGGGCAAATGAGCAGTTCTTC
CDR3aa: CASRGTGANEQFF

j_gene: TRBJ1-5
abundance: .
v_gene: TRBV27
d_gene: .
CDR3nt: TGTGCCAGACAGAGTCTTAGCAATCAGCCCCAGCATTTT
CDR3aa: CARQSLSNQPQHF

j_gene: TRBJ2-3
abundance: .
v_gene: TRBV4-2
d_gene: TRBD1
CDR3nt: TGTGCCAGCAGCCAAAGGACAGGGGGCGCAGATACGCAGTATTTT
CDR3aa: CASSQRTGGADTQYF

j_gene: TRBJ1-5
abundance: .
v_gene: TRBV30
d_gene: .
CDR3nt: TGTGCCTGGACACGATCCACAGGGAATCAGCCCCAGCATTTT
CDR3aa: CAWTRSTGNQPQHF

j_gene: TRBJ2-7
abundance: .
v_gene: TRBV6-5
d_gene: .
CDR3nt: TGTGCCAGCAGTTACTCAACAGGGTTCTACGAGCAGTACTTC
CDR3aa: CASSYSTGFYEQYF

j_gene: TRBJ2-5
abundance: .
v_gene: TRBV18
d_gene: TRBD1
CDR3nt: TGTGCCAGCTCACCAATGGGACAGGGGATGGGAGAGACCCAGTACTTC
CDR3aa: CASSPMGQGMGETQYF

j_gene: TRBJ2-3
abundance: .
v_gene: TRBV12-3/TRBV12-4
d_gene: .
CDR3nt: TGTGCCAGCAGTTTAGGAACAAGTCTTTATTTT
CDR3aa: CASSLGTSLYF

j_gene: TRBJ2-3
abundance: .
v_gene: TRBV11-2
d_gene: TRBD1
CDR3nt: TGTGCCAGCAGCGATTGGGGGACAGACCCAGATACGCAGTATTTT
CDR3aa: CASSDWGTDPDTQYF

j_gene: TRBJ2-5
abundance: .
v_gene: TRBV28
d_gene: .
CDR3nt: TGTGCCAGCAGTCTCGACAGCCAAGAGACCCAGTACTTC
CDR3aa: CASSLDSQETQYF

j_gene: TRBJ2-6
abundance: .
v_gene: TRBV19
d_gene: .
CDR3nt: TGTGCCAGTAGAGCCCCAAAAGTGGCGGGTTATGGGGCCAACGTCCTGACTTTC
CDR3aa: CASRAPKVAGYGANVLTF

j_gene: TRBJ2-3
abundance: .
v_gene: TRBV11-3
d_gene: .
CDR3nt: TGTGCCAGCAGCTCAAGACAGACCACAGATACGCAGTATTTT
CDR3aa: CASSSRQTTDTQYF

j_gene: TRBJ2-1
abundance: .
v_gene: TRBV5-6
d_gene: .
CDR3nt: TGTGCCAGCAGCTTGGAACAGGTGGCCTACAATGAGCAGTTCTTC
CDR3aa: CASSLEQVAYNEQFF

j_gene: TRBJ2-5
abundance: once
v_gene: TRBV19
d_gene: TRBD1
CDR3nt: TGTGCCAGTAGTTGGGCCGGGACAGCCGAAGAGACCCAGTACTTC
CDR3aa: CASSWAGTAEETQYF

j_gene: TRBJ1-1
abundance: few
v_gene: TRBV4-1
d_gene: TRBD1
CDR3nt: TGCGCCAGCAGCCAAGGGACAGGCACTGAAGCTTTCTTT
CDR3aa: CASSQGTGTEAFF

j_gene: TRBJ1-2
abundance: few
v_gene: TRBV12-3/TRBV12-4
d_gene: .
CDR3nt: TGTGCCAGCAGTCCAGGTCTCTTC
CDR3aa: CASSPGLF

j_gene: TRBJ1-1
abundance: .
v_gene: TRBV5-4
d_gene: .
CDR3nt: TGTGCCAGCAGCTTACTCAACGGGATCGCTGAAGCTTTCTTT
CDR3aa: CASSLLNGIAEAFF

j_gene: TRBJ2-3
abundance: .
v_gene: TRBV12-3/TRBV12-4
d_gene: .
CDR3nt: TGTGCCAGCAGGGTTCAGGGGACCAATACGCAGTATTTT
CDR3aa: CASRVQGTNTQYF

j_gene: TRBJ1-6
abundance: .
v_gene: TRBV7-2
d_gene: .
CDR3nt: TGTGCCAGCACCTCCGTAAATTCACCCCTCCACTTT
CDR3aa: CASTSVNSPLHF

j_gene: TRBJ2-5
abundance: .
v_gene: TRBV4-2
d_gene: .
CDR3nt: TGTGCCAGCAGCCTAAACAGGTACCAAGAGACCCAGTACTTC
CDR3aa: CASSLNRYQETQYF

j_gene: TRBJ1-4
abundance: .
v_gene: TRBV6-5
d_gene: .
CDR3nt: TGTGCCAGCAGTTACTCGAGGAGGAATGAAAAACTGTTTTTT
CDR3aa: CASSYSRRNEKLFF